The source of this TCR beta chain is a study of PD-1 blockade in classical Hodgkin lymphoma. About the research overall: Intravenous infusions of nivolumab 3 mg/kg reached patients every 2 weeks.

With no exception, relapse followed autologous stem cell transplantation in all patients, and brentuximab vedotin exposure varied. Complete response, partial response or progressive disease was recorded as best response. Notes on the study in general: CD4+ but not CD8+ TCR diversity rose significantly by C4D1. A reduction in baseline TCR diversity was reportedly seen in newly diagnosed patients relative to healthy donors.

Turning to this clone: Its target is not known.

The V end lost 2 bases, the J end lost 11 bases, and 20 bases lay between the germline ends. CDR3 length equals 15 residues. From germline, CDR1 is LGHNA and CDR2 YNFKEQ. Sequencing used immunoSEQ multiplex PCR; TCRdb keeps in-frame clones, though not all of them. Of around 91,000 clones listed, about four fifths are singletons. V usage is TRBV4-2 and J usage is TRBJ2-3, with a possible D match to TRBD2 (6 bases). This sequence was found in a human donor with classical Hodgkin lymphoma. Sequenced here: peripheral blood mononuclear cells (PBMCs), sampled before the second cycle of nivolumab. The CDR3 coding sequence is TGTGCCAGCAGCCAACCGGGCCAAGGCCAGGAGGGGCAGTATTTT. Residues: CASSQPGQGQEGQYF.